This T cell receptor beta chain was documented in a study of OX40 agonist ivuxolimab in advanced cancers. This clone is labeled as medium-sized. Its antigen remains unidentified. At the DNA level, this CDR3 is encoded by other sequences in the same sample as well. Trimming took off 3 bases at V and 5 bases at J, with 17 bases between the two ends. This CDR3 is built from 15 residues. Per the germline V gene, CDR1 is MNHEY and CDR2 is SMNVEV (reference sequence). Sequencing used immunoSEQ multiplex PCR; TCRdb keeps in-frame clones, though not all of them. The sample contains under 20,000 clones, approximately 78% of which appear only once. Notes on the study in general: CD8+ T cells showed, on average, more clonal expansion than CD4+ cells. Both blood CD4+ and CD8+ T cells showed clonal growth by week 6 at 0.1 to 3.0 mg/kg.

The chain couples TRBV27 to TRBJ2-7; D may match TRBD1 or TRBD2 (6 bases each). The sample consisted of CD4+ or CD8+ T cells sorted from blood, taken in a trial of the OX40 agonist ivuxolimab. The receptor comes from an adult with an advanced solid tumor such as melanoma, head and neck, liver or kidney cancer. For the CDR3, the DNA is TGTGCCAGCAGTTTGTCCCTTGGGGGGCGTCACGAGCAGTACTTC. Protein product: CASSLSLGGRHEQYF.